A single sample is the source of the 7 T cell receptor beta chains below, sequenced in a study of blood T cell repertoires in COVID-19 (dated by TCRdb to about 2020). Library construction relied on the immunoSEQ multiplex PCR assay. The clones in this table, taken by TCRdb from immuneACCESS, are in-frame only. Not every clone is retained; where verified, under half of the shortfall comes from an unresolved V gene, and the cause of the rest is unknown. The sample profile shows hundreds of thousands of clones; 88% of them were found once. 0.9% to 1% of the sample rests with the top ten. Sequencing was performed on peripheral blood. Receptors were obtained from a woman aged 40 to 50 who had recovered from COVID-19.

The V call is TRBV14, the J call TRBJ2-1; 9 bases are a match to TRBD2. The germline V gene encodes CDR1 SGHDN and CDR2 FVKESK. V was clipped by 4 bases and J by 9 bases; unmatched bases: 7. CDR3 size: 14 residues. CDR3 coding DNA: TGTGCCAGCAGCCGGTTAGCGGGAGTTTCTGAGCAGTTCTTC. It specifies CASSRLAGVSEQFF.

The rearrangement joins TRBV7-9 to TRBJ1-6, with D tentatively TRBD1 (6 bases). The V gene's germline CDR1 is SEHNR and CDR2 FQNEAQ (reference sequence). The CDR3 is made up of 15 amino acids. Trimming removed 0 bases from V and 13 bases from J, with 16 bases in between. The CDR3 nucleotides are TGTGCCAGCAGCTTAGCGGGGGCCCCCTATATCCCCCTCCACTTT. Encoded protein: CASSLAGAPYIPLHF.

This clone has more than one count but fewer than ten. The V and J genes are TRBV7-9 and TRBJ2-7, with 7 bases that match TRBD2. CDR1 SEHNR and CDR2 FQNEAQ come from the germline V gene (reference sequence). The CDR3 is 14 amino acids. The ends lost 5 bases at V and 3 bases at J; junction bases unmatched: 7. CDR3 sequence: CASSPAASGYEQYF. The CDR3 bases are TGTGCCAGCAGCCCGGCGGCTAGCGGCTACGAGCAGTACTTC.

The count of this clone is one. The gene calls are TRBV5-4 and TRBJ2-7; TRBD2 matches at 7 bases. The CDR3 has 14 residues. V gave up 6 bases and J gave up 4 bases; unmatched junction bases: 10. The germline V gene encodes CDR1 SGHNT and CDR2 YYREEE (reference sequence). The CDR3 sequence is CASTQGGGRYEQYF. The CDR3 DNA reads TGTGCCAGCACCCAGGGCGGGGGAAGGTACGAGCAGTACTTC.

This rearrangement joins TRBV15 to TRBJ2-7; 7 bases map to TRBD2. Unmatched junction bases numbered 9, after V lost 1 base and J lost 3 bases. The CDR3 sequence is 16 residues long. Germline V gene lookup returns CDR1 LNHNV and CDR2 YYDKDF (reference sequence). CDR3 amino acids: CATSRGGGRGNYEQYF. The CDR3 DNA follows: TGTGCCACCAGCAGAGGGGGGGGACGGGGAAACTACGAGCAGTACTTC.

The J gene is TRBJ1-5, the V gene TRBV2; 9 nucleotides align to TRBD1. Germline values: CDR1 SNHLY, CDR2 FYNNEI. This CDR3 region has 14 residues. The junction had 7 bases not matched to a gene; V was cut back by 6 bases and J by 7 bases. CDR3 sequence reads: CASRGDRVGQPQHF. The DNA of the CDR3 is TGTGCCAGCAGGGGGGACAGGGTTGGGCAGCCCCAGCATTTT. Drawing the rest from reference TRBV2 and TRBJ1-5, the complete variable domain is EPEVTQTPSHQVTQMGQEVILRCVPISNHLYFYWYRQILGQKVEFLVSFYNNEISEKSEIFDDQFSVERPDGSNFTLKIRSTKLEDSAMYFCASRGDRVGQPQHFGDGTRLSIL.

This clone was observed once. The J gene is TRBJ2-4, the V gene TRBV10-2; 7 bases align to TRBD2. The CDR3 runs to 15 residues. V shed 4 bases, J shed 5 bases, and the junction held 8 bases outside the gene matches. Germline CDR1 is WSHSY and CDR2 is SAAADI. The CDR3 sequence is CASSGLGGWENIQYF. The DNA of the CDR3 is TGCGCCAGCAGTGGTTTGGGGGGGTGGGAAAACATTCAGTACTTC.